This T cell receptor (beta chain) was sequenced during a study of human CD8 memory T cell subsets. Germline V lookup: CDR1 MNHEY, CDR2 SMNVEV (reference sequence). The CDR3 runs 13 residues. Libraries of TCR beta chains were produced by 5' RACE (UMI-labeled). From the 5' RACE reads, TCRdb lists one entry per CDR3 protein and no DNA. The sample has 6,000 to 6,500 distinct CDR3 sequences. TPEX cells were early memory CD8+ T cells (CCR7+ PD-1+ TIGIT+) that had exhausted-like traits. RNA was isolated from duplicate vials, each containing around 160,000 sorted CD8+ T cells, for every subset. Frequency places this clonotype as medium-sized.

This TCR derives from a human donor in good health. The material sequenced was CD8+ T cells from PBMCs. The chain couples TRBV27 to TRBJ2-2. The CDR3 here is CASSDIGEGELFF.